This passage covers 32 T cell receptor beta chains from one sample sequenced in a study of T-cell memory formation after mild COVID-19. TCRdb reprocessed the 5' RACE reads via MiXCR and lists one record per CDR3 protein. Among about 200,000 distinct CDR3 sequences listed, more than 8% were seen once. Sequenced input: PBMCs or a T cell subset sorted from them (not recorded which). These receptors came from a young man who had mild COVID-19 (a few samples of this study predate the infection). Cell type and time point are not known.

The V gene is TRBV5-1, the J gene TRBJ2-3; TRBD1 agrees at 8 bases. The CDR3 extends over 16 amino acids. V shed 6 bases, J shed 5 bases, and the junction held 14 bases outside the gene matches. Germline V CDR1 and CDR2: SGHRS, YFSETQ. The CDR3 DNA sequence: TGCGCCAGCACCCCGACAGGGGTCGGTCATCGAGATACGCAGTATTTT. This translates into CASTPTGVGHRDTQYF.

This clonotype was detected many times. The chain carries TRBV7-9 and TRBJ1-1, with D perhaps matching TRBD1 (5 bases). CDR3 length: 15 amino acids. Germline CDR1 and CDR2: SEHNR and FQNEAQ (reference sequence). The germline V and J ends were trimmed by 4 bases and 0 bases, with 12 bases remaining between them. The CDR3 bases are TGTGCCAGCAGCTACCCAGGACACCTGAACACTGAAGCTTTCTTT. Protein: CASSYPGHLNTEAFF.

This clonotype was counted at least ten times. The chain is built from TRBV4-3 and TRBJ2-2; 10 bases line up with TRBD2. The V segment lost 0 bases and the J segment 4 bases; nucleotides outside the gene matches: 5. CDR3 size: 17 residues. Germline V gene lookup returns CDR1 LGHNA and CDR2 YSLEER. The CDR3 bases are TGCGCCAGCAGCCAAGATGGGCTAGCGGGGGCCACCGGGGAGCTGTTTTTT. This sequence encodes CASSQDGLAGATGELFF.

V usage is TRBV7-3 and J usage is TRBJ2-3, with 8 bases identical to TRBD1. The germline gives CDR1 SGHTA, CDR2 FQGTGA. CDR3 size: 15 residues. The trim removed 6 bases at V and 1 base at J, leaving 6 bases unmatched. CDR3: CASSRTGMGTDTQYF. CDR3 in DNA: TGTGCCAGCAGTCGGACAGGGATGGGCACAGATACGCAGTATTTT. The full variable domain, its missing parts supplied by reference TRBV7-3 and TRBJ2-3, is GAGVSQTPSNKVTEKGKYVELRCDPISGHTALYWYRQSLGQGPEFLIYFQGTGAADDSGLPNDRFFAVRPEGSVSTLKIQRTERGDSAVYLCASSRTGMGTDTQYFGPGTRLTVL.

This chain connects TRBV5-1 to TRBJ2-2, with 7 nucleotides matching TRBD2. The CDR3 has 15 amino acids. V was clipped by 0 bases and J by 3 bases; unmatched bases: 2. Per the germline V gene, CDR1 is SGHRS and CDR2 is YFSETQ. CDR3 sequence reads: CASSLGLAYTGELFF. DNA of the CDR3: TGCGCCAGCAGCTTGGGACTAGCCTACACCGGGGAGCTGTTTTTT.

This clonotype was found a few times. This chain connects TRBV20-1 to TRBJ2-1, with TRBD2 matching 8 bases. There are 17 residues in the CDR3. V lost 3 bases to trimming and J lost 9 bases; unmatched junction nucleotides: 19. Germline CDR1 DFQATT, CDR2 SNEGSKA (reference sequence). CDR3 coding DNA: TGCAGTGCTAGTGCACTGGGGACGGGGGGGCTTGGGAGTGAGCAGTTCTTC. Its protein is CSASALGTGGLGSEQFF.

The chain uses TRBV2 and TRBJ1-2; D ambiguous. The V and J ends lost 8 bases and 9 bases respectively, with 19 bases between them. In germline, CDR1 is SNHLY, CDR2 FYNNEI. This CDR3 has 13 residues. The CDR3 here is CASGVRQENRYTF. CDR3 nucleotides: TGTGCCAGCGGCGTTCGGCAGGAGAATCGCTACACCTTC.

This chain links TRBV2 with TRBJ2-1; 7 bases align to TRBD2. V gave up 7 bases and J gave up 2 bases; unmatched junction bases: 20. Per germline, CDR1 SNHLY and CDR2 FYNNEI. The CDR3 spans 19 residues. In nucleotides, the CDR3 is TGTGCCAGCACCGGAGTTTTTACCTTTGGGGGGGTCGCCTACAATGAGCAGTTCTTC. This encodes CASTGVFTFGGVAYNEQFF.

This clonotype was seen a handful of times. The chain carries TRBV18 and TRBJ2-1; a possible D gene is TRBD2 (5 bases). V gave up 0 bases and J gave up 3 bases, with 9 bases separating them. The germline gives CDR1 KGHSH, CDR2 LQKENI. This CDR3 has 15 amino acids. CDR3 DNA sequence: TGTGCCAGCTCACCACCAGGGAGAGACTACAATGAGCAGTTCTTC. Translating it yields CASSPPGRDYNEQFF.

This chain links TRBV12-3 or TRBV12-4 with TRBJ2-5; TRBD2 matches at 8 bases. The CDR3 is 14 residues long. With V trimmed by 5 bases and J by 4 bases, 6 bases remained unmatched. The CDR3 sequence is CASSREGSGETQYF. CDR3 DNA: TGTGCCAGCAGTCGGGAGGGAAGCGGAGAGACCCAGTACTTC.

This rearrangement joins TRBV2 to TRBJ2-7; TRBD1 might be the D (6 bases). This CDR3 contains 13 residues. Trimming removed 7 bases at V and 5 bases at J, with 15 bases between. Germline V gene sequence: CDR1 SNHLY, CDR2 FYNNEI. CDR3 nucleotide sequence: TGTGCCAGCAAGGCACAGGGATACAACGAGCAGTACTTC. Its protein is CASKAQGYNEQYF. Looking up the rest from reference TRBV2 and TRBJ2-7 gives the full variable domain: EPEVTQTPSHQVTQMGQEVILRCVPISNHLYFYWYRQILGQKVEFLVSFYNNEISEKSEIFDDQFSVERPDGSNFTLKIRSTKLEDSAMYFCASKAQGYNEQYFGPGTRLTVT.

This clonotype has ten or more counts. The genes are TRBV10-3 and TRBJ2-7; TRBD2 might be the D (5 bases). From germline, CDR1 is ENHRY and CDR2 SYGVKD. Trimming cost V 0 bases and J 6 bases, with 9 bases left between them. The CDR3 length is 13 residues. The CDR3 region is CAISESEGGEQYF. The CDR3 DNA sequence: TGTGCCATCAGTGAGTCCGAGGGCGGCGAGCAGTACTTC.

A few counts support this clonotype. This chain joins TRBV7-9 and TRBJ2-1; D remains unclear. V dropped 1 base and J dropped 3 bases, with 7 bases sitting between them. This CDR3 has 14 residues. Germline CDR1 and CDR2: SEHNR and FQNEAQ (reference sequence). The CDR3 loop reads CASSLVVNYNEQFF. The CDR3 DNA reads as TGTGCCAGCAGCTTAGTTGTCAACTACAATGAGCAGTTCTTC.

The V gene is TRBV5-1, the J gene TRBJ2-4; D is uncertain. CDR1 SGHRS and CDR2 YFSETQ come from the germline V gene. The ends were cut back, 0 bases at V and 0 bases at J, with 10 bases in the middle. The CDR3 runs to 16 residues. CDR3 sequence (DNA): TGCGCCAGCAGCTTGGGAGCTCTAATAGCCAAAAACATTCAGTACTTC. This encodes CASSLGALIAKNIQYF.

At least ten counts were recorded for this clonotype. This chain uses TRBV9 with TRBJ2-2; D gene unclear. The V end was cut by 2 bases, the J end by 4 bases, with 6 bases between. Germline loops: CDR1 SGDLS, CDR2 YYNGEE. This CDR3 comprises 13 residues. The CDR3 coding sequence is TGTGCCAGCAGCGTGAGGTCCACCGGGGAGCTGTTTTTT. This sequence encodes CASSVRSTGELFF.

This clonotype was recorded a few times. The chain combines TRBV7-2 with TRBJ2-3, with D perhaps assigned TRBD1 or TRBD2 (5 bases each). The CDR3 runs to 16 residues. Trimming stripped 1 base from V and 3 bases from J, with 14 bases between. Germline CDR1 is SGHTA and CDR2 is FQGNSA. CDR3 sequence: CASSLEVGRGTDTQYF. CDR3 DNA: TGTGCCAGCAGCTTAGAAGTGGGGCGCGGGACAGATACGCAGTATTTT.

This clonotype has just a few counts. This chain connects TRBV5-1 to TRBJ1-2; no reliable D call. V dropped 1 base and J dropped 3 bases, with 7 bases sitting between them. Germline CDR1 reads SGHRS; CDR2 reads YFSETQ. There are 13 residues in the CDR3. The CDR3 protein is CASSLSSDYGYTF. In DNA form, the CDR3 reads TGCGCCAGCAGCTTGTCGTCAGACTATGGCTACACCTTC.

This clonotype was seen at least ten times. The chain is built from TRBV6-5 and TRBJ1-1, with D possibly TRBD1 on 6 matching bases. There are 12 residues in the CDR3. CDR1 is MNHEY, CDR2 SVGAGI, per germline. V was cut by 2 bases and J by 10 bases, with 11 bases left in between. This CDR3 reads CASSYIGGVAFF. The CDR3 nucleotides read TGTGCCAGCAGTTACATCGGGGGCGTAGCTTTCTTT.

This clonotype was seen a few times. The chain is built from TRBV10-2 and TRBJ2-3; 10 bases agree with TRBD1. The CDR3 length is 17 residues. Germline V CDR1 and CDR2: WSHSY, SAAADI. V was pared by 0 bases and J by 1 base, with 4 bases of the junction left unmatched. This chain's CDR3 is CASSESSGTGGTDTQYF. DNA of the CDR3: TGCGCCAGCAGTGAGTCGTCCGGGACAGGGGGCACAGATACGCAGTATTTT.

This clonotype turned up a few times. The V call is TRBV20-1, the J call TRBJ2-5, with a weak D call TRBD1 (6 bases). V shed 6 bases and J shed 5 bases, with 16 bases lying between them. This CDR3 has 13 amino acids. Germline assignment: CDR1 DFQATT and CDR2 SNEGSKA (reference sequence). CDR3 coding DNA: TGCAGTGCGGGGGACACCTCATCGGAGACCCAGTACTTC. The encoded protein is CSAGDTSSETQYF.

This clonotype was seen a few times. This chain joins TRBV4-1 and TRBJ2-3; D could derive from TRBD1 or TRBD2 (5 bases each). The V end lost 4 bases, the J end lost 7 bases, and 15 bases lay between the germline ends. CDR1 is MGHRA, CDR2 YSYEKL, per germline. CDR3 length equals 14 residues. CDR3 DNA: TGCGCCAGCAGCCGGGACCCCCTTAGGCATACGCAGTATTTT. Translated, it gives CASSRDPLRHTQYF.

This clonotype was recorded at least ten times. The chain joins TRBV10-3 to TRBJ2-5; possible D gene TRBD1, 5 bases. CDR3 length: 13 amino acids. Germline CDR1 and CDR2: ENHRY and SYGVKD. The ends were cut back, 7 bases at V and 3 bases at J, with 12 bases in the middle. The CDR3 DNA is TGTGCCATCACGAAAGACAGAGAAGAGACCCAGTACTTC. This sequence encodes CAITKDREETQYF.

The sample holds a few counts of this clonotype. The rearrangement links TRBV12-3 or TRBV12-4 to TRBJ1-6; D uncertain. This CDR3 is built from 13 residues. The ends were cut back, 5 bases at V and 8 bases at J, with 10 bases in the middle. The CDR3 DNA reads TGTGCCAGCAGTACCTACCTCGATTCACCCCTCCACTTT. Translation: CASSTYLDSPLHF.

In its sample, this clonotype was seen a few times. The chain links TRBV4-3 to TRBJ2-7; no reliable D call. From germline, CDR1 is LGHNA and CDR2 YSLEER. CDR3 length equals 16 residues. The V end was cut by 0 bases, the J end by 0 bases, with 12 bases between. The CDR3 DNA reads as TGCGCCAGCAGCCAAGATGCGGTCCTGAGCTCCTACGAGCAGTACTTC. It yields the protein CASSQDAVLSSYEQYF.

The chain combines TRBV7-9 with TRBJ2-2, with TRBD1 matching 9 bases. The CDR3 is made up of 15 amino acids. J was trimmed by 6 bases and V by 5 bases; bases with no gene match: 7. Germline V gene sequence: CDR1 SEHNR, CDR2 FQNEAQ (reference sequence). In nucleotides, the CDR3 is TGTGCCAGCAGCCTCGGGGACAGGGCATCCGGGGAGCTGTTTTTT. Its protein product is CASSLGDRASGELFF.

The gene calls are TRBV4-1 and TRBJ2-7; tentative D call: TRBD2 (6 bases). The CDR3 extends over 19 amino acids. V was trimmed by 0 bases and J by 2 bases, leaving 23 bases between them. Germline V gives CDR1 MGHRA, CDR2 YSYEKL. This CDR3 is CASSQEKVRQGTGAYEQYF. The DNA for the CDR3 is TGCGCCAGCAGCCAAGAAAAAGTCCGACAAGGCACGGGAGCCTACGAGCAGTACTTC.

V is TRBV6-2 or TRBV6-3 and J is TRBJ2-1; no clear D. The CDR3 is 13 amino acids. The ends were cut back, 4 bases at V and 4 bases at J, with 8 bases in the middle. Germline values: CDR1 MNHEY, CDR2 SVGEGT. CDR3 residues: CASSSLSYNEQFF. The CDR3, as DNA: TGTGCCAGCAGTTCACTTTCTTACAATGAGCAGTTCTTC.

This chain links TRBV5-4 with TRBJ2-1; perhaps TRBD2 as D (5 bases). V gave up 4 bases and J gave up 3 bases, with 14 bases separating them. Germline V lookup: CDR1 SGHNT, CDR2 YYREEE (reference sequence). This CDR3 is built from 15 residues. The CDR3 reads CASSQTAGGYNEQFF. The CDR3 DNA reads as TGTGCCAGCAGCCAAACCGCCGGAGGCTACAATGAGCAGTTCTTC.

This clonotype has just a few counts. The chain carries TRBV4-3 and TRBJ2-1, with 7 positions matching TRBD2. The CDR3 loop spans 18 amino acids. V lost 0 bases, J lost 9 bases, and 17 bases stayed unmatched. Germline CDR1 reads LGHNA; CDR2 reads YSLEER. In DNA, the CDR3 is TGCGCCAGCAGCCAAGATATCGGGGGACTGGCTTGGGAGGGTGAGCAGTTCTTC. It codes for CASSQDIGGLAWEGEQFF.

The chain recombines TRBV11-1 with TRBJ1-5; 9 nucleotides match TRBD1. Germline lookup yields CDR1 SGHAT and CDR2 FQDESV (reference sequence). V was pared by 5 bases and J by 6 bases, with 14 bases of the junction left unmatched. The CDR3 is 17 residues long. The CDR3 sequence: CASSPTGPNRGLQPQHF. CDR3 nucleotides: TGTGCCAGCAGCCCCACTGGCCCTAACAGGGGGCTTCAGCCCCAGCATTTT.

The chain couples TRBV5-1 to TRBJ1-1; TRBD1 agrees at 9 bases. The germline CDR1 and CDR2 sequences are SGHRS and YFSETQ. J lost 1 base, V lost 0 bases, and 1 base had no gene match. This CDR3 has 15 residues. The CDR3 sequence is CASSLGQGGNTEAFF. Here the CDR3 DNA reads TGCGCCAGCAGCTTGGGACAGGGGGGGAACACTGAAGCTTTCTTT.

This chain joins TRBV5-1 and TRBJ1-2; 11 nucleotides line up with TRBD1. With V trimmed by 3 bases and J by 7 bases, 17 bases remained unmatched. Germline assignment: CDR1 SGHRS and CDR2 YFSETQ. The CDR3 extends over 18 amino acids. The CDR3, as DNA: TGCGCCAGCAGCTCGATTCCCGGGACAGGGGGATATTCTGGTGGCTACACCTTC. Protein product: CASSSIPGTGGYSGGYTF. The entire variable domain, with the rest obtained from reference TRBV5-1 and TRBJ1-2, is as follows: KAGVTQTPRYLIKTRGQQVTLSCSPISGHRSVSWYQQTPGQGLQFLFEYFSETQRNKGNFPGRFSGRQFSNSRSEMNVSTLELGDSALYLCASSSIPGTGGYSGGYTFGSGTRLTVV.